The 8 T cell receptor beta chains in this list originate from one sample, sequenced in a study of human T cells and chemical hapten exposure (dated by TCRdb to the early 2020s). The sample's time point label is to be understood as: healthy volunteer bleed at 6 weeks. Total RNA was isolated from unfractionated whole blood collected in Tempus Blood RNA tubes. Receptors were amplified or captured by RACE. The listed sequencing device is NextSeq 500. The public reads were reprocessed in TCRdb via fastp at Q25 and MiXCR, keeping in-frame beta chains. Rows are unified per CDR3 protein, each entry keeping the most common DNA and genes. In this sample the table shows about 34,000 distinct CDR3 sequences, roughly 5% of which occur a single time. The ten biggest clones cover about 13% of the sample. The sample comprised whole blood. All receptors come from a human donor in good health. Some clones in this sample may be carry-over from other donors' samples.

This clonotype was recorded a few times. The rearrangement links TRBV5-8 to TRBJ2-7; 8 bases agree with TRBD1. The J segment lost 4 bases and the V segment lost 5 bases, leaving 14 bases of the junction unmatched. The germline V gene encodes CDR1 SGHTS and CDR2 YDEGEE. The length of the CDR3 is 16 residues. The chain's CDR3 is CASSFHPRTGTYEQYF. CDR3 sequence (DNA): TGTGCCAGCAGTTTCCACCCCCGGACAGGGACGTACGAGCAGTACTTC.

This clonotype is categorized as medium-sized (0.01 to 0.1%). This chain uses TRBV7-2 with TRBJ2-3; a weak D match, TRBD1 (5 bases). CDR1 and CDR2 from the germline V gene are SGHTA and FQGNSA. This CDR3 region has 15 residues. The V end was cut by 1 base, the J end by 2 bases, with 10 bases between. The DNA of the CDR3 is TGTGCCAGCAGCTTAGACCGGACACACACAGATACGCAGTATTTT. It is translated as CASSLDRTHTDTQYF.

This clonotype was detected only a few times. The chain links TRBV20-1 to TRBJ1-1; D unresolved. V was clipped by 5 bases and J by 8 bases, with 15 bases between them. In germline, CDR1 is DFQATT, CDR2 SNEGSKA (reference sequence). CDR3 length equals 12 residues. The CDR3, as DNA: TGCAGTGCTCGGAGTACGGCGGACGAAGCTTTCTTT. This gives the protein CSARSTADEAFF.

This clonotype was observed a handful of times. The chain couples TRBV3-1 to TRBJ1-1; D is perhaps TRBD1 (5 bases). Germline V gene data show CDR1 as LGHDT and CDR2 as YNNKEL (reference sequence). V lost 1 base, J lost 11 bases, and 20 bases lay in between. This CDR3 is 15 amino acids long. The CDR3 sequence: CASSQGGPESSRAFF. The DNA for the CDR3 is TGTGCCAGCAGCCAAGGGGGACCTGAGTCCTCTAGGGCTTTCTTT.

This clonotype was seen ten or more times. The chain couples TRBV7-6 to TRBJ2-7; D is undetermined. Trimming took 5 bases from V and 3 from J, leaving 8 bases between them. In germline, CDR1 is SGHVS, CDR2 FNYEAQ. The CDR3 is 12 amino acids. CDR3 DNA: TGTGCCAGCAGCGCCGGCGACTACGAGCAGTACTTC. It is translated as CASSAGDYEQYF.

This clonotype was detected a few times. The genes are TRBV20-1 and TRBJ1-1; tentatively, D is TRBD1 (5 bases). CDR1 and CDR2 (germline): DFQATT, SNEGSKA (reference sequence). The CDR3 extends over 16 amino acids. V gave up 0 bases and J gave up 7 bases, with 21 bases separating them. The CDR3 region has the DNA TGCAGTGCTAGAGACCTTTTGGGGACCTCGGGAAGTGAAGCTTTCTTT. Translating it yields CSARDLLGTSGSEAFF.

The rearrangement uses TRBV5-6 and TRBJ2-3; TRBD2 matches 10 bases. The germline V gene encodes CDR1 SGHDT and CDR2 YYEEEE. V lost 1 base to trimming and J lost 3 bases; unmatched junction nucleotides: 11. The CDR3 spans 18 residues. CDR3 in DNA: TGTGCCAGCAGCTTGTGGGTCACTAGCGGGGCGTGGACAGATACGCAGTATTTT. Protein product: CASSLWVTSGAWTDTQYF.

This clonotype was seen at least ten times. The CDR3 region has the DNA TGTGCCAGCACCTCTCCTTTGGGACTCCCTCGGGATACGCAGTATTTT. This sequence encodes CASTSPLGLPRDTQYF. The genes are TRBV21-1 and TRBJ2-3; the table's D gene call, TRBD2, was not cross checked with the DNA. TRBV21-1 is noted as a pseudogene. This CDR3 has 16 amino acids.